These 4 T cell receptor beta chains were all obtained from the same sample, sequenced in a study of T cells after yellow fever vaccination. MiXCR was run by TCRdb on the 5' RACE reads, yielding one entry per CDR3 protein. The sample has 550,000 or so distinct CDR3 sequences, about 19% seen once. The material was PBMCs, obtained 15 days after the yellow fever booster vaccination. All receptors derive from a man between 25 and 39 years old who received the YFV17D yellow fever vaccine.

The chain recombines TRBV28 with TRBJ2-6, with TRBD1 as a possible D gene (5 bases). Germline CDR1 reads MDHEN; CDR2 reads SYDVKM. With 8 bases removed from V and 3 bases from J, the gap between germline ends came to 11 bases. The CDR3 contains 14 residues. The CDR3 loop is CASSPRGGANVLTF. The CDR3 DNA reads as TGTGCCAGCTCCCCTAGGGGTGGGGCCAACGTCCTGACTTTC.

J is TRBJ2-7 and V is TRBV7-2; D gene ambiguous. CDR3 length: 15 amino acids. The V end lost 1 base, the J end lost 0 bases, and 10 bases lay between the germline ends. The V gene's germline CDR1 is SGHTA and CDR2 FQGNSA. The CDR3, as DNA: TGTGCCAGCAGCTTAGTGGTCTACAGCTCCTACGAGCAGTACTTC. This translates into CASSLVVYSSYEQYF.

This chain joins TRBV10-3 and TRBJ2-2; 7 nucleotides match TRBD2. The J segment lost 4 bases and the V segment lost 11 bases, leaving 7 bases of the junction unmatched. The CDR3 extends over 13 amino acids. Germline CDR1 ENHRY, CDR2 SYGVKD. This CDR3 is CARRRELTGELFF. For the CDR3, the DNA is TGTGCCCGGAGGCGGGAGCTCACCGGGGAGCTGTTTTTT.

CDR3 region: CATSRLADTQYF. The CDR3, as DNA: TGTGCCACCTCAAGACTAGCAGATACGCAGTATTTT. J is TRBJ2-3 and V is TRBV24-1, with D tentatively TRBD2 (6 bases). The V gene's germline CDR1 is KGHDR and CDR2 SFDVKD. The CDR3 is made up of 12 amino acids. V lost 9 bases and J lost 4, with 10 bases in between.